One and the same sample provided the 12 T cell receptor beta chains below, sequenced in a study of cytomegalovirus exposure and HLA in healthy donors (dated by TCRdb to the late 2010s). The library relied on the immunoSEQ multiplex PCR assay. For the multiplex PCR, a mixture combining 60 forward primers for TCR Vbeta segments and 13 reverse primers for TCR Jbeta segments was used. Entries here come from immuneACCESS through TCRdb and include only in-frame sequences with V and J called. Some clones fail to appear in such tables; in the studies checked, an unresolved V gene covers under half of the shortfall, and the cause of the remainder is unknown. Across this sample there are fewer than 200,000 clones, with approximately 70% seen only once. Together, the top ten hold roughly 5.4% of the sample. The sequencing sample was made of PBMCs. The receptors here all came from a woman under 30 in good health and CMV-seropositive.

The CDR3 region is CASSQLTGTEAFF. The CDR3 DNA is TGTGCCAGCAGCCAACTAACAGGCACTGAAGCTTTCTTT. V is TRBV11-3 and J is TRBJ1-1; D perhaps matches TRBD1 (5 bases). The germline gives CDR1 SGHNT, CDR2 YENEEA. The germline V and J ends were trimmed by 5 bases and 4 bases, with 11 bases remaining between them. This CDR3 comprises 13 residues.

J is TRBJ1-5 and V is TRBV19, with TRBD1 matching 9 bases. CDR3 length: 19 residues. Germline V gene sequence: CDR1 LNHDA, CDR2 SQIVND (reference sequence). Trimming took 3 bases from V and 1 from J; bases not matched to a gene: 13. CDR3 DNA sequence: TGTGCCAGTAGTATTAAGAGTCCCGGGACAGGGCTGAGCAATCAGCCCCAGCATTTT. Translating gives CASSIKSPGTGLSNQPQHF.

This sequence joins TRBV7-3 and TRBJ2-7, with 9 bases matching TRBD2. Trimming cost V 5 bases and J 4 bases; bases outside gene matches: 9. CDR1 and CDR2 from the germline V gene are SGHTA and FQGTGA. The CDR3 loop spans 15 amino acids. CDR3 residues: CASSPSGTSRYEQYF. CDR3 sequence (DNA): TGTGCCAGCAGCCCAAGCGGGACTAGCCGATACGAGCAGTACTTC.

The chain joins TRBV7-2 to TRBJ2-5, with 11 bases fitting TRBD2. The J call may not be correct, given that the DNA end is closer to TRBJ2-7. Germline CDR1 is SGHTA and CDR2 is FQGNSA. CDR3 length: 17 amino acids. The CDR3 sequence: CASSSGLLAGAYYEQYF. As DNA, the CDR3 is TGTGCCAGCAGCTCCGGGCTACTAGCGGGGGCCTACTACGAGCAGTACTTC.

Concerning this clone: Sequence at one end of the junction differs from germline and may be a read error. The genes are TRBV7-9 and TRBJ2-3, with TRBD1 matching over 9 bases. The CDR3 contains 15 residues. CDR1 and CDR2 (germline): SEHNR, FQNEAQ (reference sequence). In nucleotides, the CDR3 is TGTTCCAGCAGCTTATCACAGGGGGCGACAGATACGCAGTATTTT. Translation gives CSSSLSQGATDTQYF.

The chain has TRBV6-5 and TRBJ1-6, with D unresolved. The CDR3 runs to 14 residues. V was cut by 4 bases and J by 4 bases, with 8 bases left in between. Looked up from germline, CDR1 is MNHEY and CDR2 is SVGAGI. The CDR3 reads CASSFAGYNSPLHF. The CDR3, as DNA: TGTGCCAGCAGTTTCGCCGGGTATAATTCACCCCTCCACTTT.

This chain connects TRBV2 to TRBJ2-5; D is perhaps TRBD2 (5 bases). V was clipped by 4 bases and J by 3 bases, with 12 bases between them. The germline CDR1 and CDR2 sequences are SNHLY and FYNNEI. The CDR3 contains 14 residues. The CDR3 spells CASSVRWTEETQYF. The CDR3 coding sequence is TGTGCCAGCAGTGTCCGTTGGACTGAAGAGACCCAGTACTTC.

The chain is built from TRBV11-3 and TRBJ1-2, with D possibly being TRBD1 (6 bases). The CDR3 has 13 amino acids. Germline CDR1 reads SGHNT; CDR2 reads YENEEA. With 4 bases removed from V and 8 bases from J, the gap between germline ends came to 14 bases. The CDR3: CASSYSGGAGYTF. CDR3 nucleotide sequence: TGTGCCAGCAGCTATTCGGGGGGCGCGGGCTACACCTTC.

The rearrangement links TRBV4-2 to TRBJ2-3; 8 bases line up with TRBD2. With 4 bases clipped from V and 0 bases from J, the junction kept 6 bases outside the gene matches. CDR1 and CDR2 (germline): LGHNA, YNFKEQ. This CDR3 is 16 amino acids long. The CDR3 bases are TGTGCCAGCAGCCCCCTGGGCGGGGGGAGCACAGATACGCAGTATTTT. Protein sequence: CASSPLGGGSTDTQYF.

V usage is TRBV6-1 and J usage is TRBJ1-6; D gene unclear. The germline gives CDR1 MNHNS, CDR2 SASEGT. Trimming shortened V by 2 bases and J by 14 bases, and 25 bases separated the two germline ends. The CDR3 has 17 residues. In DNA form, the CDR3 reads TGTGCCAGCAGTGAAACCCCGGGGTTCGGCTCTGAGTTAACCCTCCACTTT. Its translation: CASSETPGFGSELTLHF.

This chain links TRBV2 with TRBJ2-5; TRBD2 matches 13 bases. The germline CDR1 and CDR2 sequences are SNHLY and FYNNEI. The CDR3 is 17 residues long. V gave up 6 bases and J gave up 11 bases; unmatched junction bases: 18. In DNA, the CDR3 is TGTGCCAGCAGGGAACTAGCGGGGGGGCGGGGAGTAATGGAGCAGTACTTC. Translation gives CASRELAGGRGVMEQYF.

This chain uses TRBV28 with TRBJ1-6, with D unresolved. Germline-derived CDR1 and CDR2 are MDHEN and SYDVKM. V shed 1 base and J shed 7 bases, with 8 bases lying between them. This CDR3 has 14 amino acids. The CDR3 reads CASSLSTGNSPLHF. The CDR3 DNA sequence: TGTGCCAGCAGTTTATCCACGGGAAATTCACCCCTCCACTTT.